The subject of this entry is one T cell receptor (beta chain). The study ran its PCR with 60 Vbeta and 13 Jbeta primers. Clones were read by immunoSEQ multiplex PCR, and TCRdb kept only the in-frame ones, dropping some. The data show some 140,000 clones, approximately 61% seen once. The data stem from a study of cytomegalovirus exposure and HLA in healthy donors. The germline V gene has CDR1 LGHNT and CDR2 FRNRAP. Trimming stripped 3 bases from V and 0 bases from J, with 15 bases between. CDR3 length: 17 residues. The sequenced sample was PBMCs. The chain carries TRBV12-5 and TRBJ2-1, with D maybe TRBD1 (6 bases). The source is a human donor in good health. The CDR3 protein is CASGFQTGPNSYNEQFF. The CDR3 coding sequence is TGTGCTAGTGGTTTCCAGACAGGCCCCAACTCCTACAATGAGCAGTTCTTC.